Listed below are T cell receptor beta chains from one sample, sequenced in a study of T-cell reconstitution after alpha-beta-depleted transplantation in children. TCRdb analysed the PCR reads with MiXCR anew, one entry per CDR3 protein. The sample carries around 25,000 distinct CDR3 sequences, about a sixth recorded once. The sequencing used PBMCs, mostly from graft donor cells, collected 60 days after TCRalphabeta/CD19-depleted stem cell transplant. The receptors shown here come from a male patient between 2 and 10 years old who had a stem cell transplant for acute lymphoblastic leukemia, so the T cells may come from the graft donor. The CDR3 runs from the conserved cysteine through the conserved F or W. D genes are given only for firm matches. For some rows the clone size is stated as once, few or many, or as a class when expanded; others skip it.

few	TRBV4-2	TRBJ2-1	NA	CASSQGQEQFF	TGTGCCAGCAGCCAAGGACAGGAGCAGTTCTTC
few	TRBV19	TRBJ1-1	NA	CASRQGGTEAFF	TGTGCCAGTAGACAGGGAGGGACTGAAGCTTTCTTT
NA	TRBV10-1	TRBJ1-5	NA	CASSEGASGNQPQHF	TGCGCCAGCAGTGAGGGGGCTTCAGGCAATCAGCCCCAGCATTTT
NA	TRBV7-9	TRBJ2-1	NA	CASSWLRSANEQFF	TGTGCCAGCAGCTGGCTCCGGTCAGCCAATGAGCAGTTCTTC
many	TRBV4-1	TRBJ1-1	TRBD1	CASSQGDRGTEAFF	TGCGCCAGCAGCCAAGGGGACAGGGGGACTGAAGCTTTCTTT
many	TRBV5-8	TRBJ2-7	NA	CASSFRGSIYEQYF	TGTGCCAGCAGCTTTCGAGGGAGCATCTACGAGCAGTACTTC
many	TRBV7-2	TRBJ1-6	NA	CASRVLQGSPLHF	TGTGCCAGCAGAGTGCTCCAGGGTTCACCCCTCCACTTT
few	TRBV3-1	TRBJ2-6	NA	CASRSPTGPGANVLTF	TGTGCCAGCAGAAGCCCTACAGGTCCCGGGGCCAACGTCCTGACTTTC
many	TRBV5-1	TRBJ2-5	NA	CASSSYRVGETQYF	TGCGCCAGCAGCTCGTACAGGGTGGGGGAGACCCAGTACTTC
NA	TRBV13	TRBJ2-7	NA	CASSFSGSGQRRYF	TGTGCCAGCAGCTTCTCTGGGAGCGGGCAAAGGCGGTACTTC
medium-sized	TRBV5-1	TRBJ2-2	TRBD1	CASSLAVTGGRTGELFF	TGCGCCAGCAGCTTGGCCGTGACAGGGGGCAGGACCGGGGAGCTGTTTTTT
NA	TRBV20-1	TRBJ2-1	TRBD2	CSAGGSSPHNEQFF	TGCAGTGCGGGGGGGAGCTCGCCCCACAATGAGCAGTTCTTC
NA	TRBV10-3	TRBJ2-3	TRBD2	CAISPLAGAGDTQYF	TGTGCCATCTCCCCTTTAGCGGGGGCGGGAGATACGCAGTATTTT
NA	TRBV29-1	TRBJ2-5	NA	CSVDRDETQYF	TGCAGCGTTGATCGGGACGAGACCCAGTACTTC
NA	TRBV6-2/TRBV6-3	TRBJ2-1	TRBD2	CASMVSGRAHEQFF	TGTGCCAGCATGGTCAGCGGGAGGGCCCATGAGCAGTTCTTC
NA	TRBV20-1	TRBJ2-4	TRBD1	CSARDMGTGPHIQYF	TGCAGTGCTAGGGACATGGGGACAGGGCCGCACATTCAGTACTTC
many	TRBV4-2	TRBJ2-1	NA	CASSQDRDFGYNEQFF	TGTGCCAGCAGCCAAGACCGGGACTTCGGATACAATGAGCAGTTCTTC
few	TRBV11-1	TRBJ1-3	NA	CASSAVIWDTIYF	TGTGCCAGCAGCGCGGTTATTTGGGACACCATATATTTT
many	TRBV12-3/TRBV12-4	TRBJ1-3	NA	CASSFQGNTIYF	TGTGCCAGCAGTTTCCAGGGAAACACCATATATTTT
few	TRBV6-5	TRBJ2-5	TRBD2	CASSYLAGGPLRRETQYF	TGTGCCAGCAGTTACTTAGCGGGGGGGCCTTTACGGAGAGAGACCCAGTACTTC
many	TRBV6-5	TRBJ1-2	NA	CASSYSNHRPSGGYTF	TGTGCCAGCAGTTACTCAAACCACAGGCCATCGGGTGGCTACACCTTC
many	TRBV4-3	TRBJ2-5	NA	CASSQDLETETQYF	TGCGCCAGCAGCCAAGACCTAGAGACTGAGACCCAGTACTTC
few	TRBV25-1	TRBJ1-4	TRBD1	CASSATRGRGEKLFF	TGTGCCAGCAGTGCAACCAGGGGGCGCGGGGAAAAACTGTTTTTT
few	TRBV7-2	TRBJ1-6	TRBD1	CASSFTGDNSPLHF	TGTGCCAGCAGCTTTACAGGGGATAATTCACCCCTCCACTTT
NA	TRBV6-2/TRBV6-3	TRBJ2-1	NA	CASSYSTRGIYNEQFF	TGTGCCAGCAGTTACTCGACCAGAGGTATTTACAATGAGCAGTTCTTC
many	TRBV2	TRBJ2-1	TRBD2	CASRLAENNEQFF	TGTGCCAGCAGACTAGCGGAGAACAATGAGCAGTTCTTC